The sequence of this TCR beta chain was determined in a study of cytomegalovirus exposure and HLA in healthy donors. With regard to this clone: The target antigen is unknown.

Regarding the study as a whole: The study recorded around 160 TCR beta chains that were cytomegalovirus-associated. One variant, a missense change in DCLRE1C, was linked in a later analysis to TCR beta V- and J-gene trimming.

The PCR contained 60 Vbeta and 13 Jbeta primers. Profiled with immunoSEQ multiplex PCR; TCRdb holds only in-frame clones, not every one. Of 140,000 or so clones listed, 70% to 75% are singletons. The receptor's source is a woman between 25 and 40 years old in good health and CMV-seronegative. Sequenced: PBMCs.

The CDR3 loop is CASSYSMGGTNQPQHF. The CDR3 nucleotides are TGTGCCAGCAGTTACTCAATGGGGGGAACCAATCAGCCCCAGCATTTT. V and J are TRBV6-6 and TRBJ1-5, with a tentative D call TRBD1 (5 bases). This CDR3 region has 16 residues. CDR1 is MNHNY and CDR2 is SVGAGI in the germline V gene (reference sequence). With 0 bases removed from V and 3 bases from J, the gap between germline ends came to 12 bases.